The 11 T cell receptor beta chains below were found in one sample sequenced in a study of human T cells and chemical hapten exposure. TCRdb fed the RACE reads into MiXCR, producing one record per CDR3 protein. The data show about 200,000 distinct CDR3 sequences, with 24% seen just once and under 2.5% held by the top ten. Time point here: patch test 3, about 24 weeks after DPC sensitization. The treatment is: therapeutic diphenylcyclopropenone sensitization with weekly scalp DPC. The sequenced sample was whole blood, obtained in connection with sensitization to the hapten diphenylcyclopropenone (DPC). Receptor source: a woman in her forties with alopecia areata. Some clones in this sample may be carry-over from other donors' samples.

The genes are TRBV25-1 and TRBJ1-1, with a weak D call TRBD1 (6 bases). V was cut by 3 bases and J by 3 bases, with 8 bases left in between. This CDR3 comprises 13 residues. CDR1 is MGHDK and CDR2 is SYGVNS in the germline V gene. CDR3 nucleotides: TGTGCCAGCAGTGACGGACAGTACACTGAAGCTTTCTTT. Translation gives CASSDGQYTEAFF.

With respect to this clonotype: The conserved phenylalanine or tryptophan normally closing the CDR3 is absent here, so this likely arose from a read error. The gene calls are TRBV7-3 and TRBJ2-2; 7 positions agree with TRBD2. The CDR3 totals 16 residues. Germline assignment: CDR1 SGHTA and CDR2 FQGTGA. Trimming cost V 2 bases and J 2 bases; bases outside gene matches: 5. In nucleotides, the CDR3 is TGTGCCAGCAGCTTATATAGCGGGCCTAACACCGGGGAGCTGTTTCTT. The encoded protein is CASSLYSGPNTGELFL.

This clonotype was counted only a few times. This chain joins TRBV24-1 and TRBJ2-3; D gene ambiguous. V was cut by 12 bases and J by 6 bases, with 15 bases left in between. Per germline, CDR1 KGHDR and CDR2 SFDVKD. The CDR3 length is 12 residues. The CDR3 DNA sequence: TGTGCCTCCCGGCTGTTGGTTGATACGCAGTATTTT. Protein product: CASRLLVDTQYF.

This clonotype has a handful of counts. The J gene is TRBJ2-7, the V gene TRBV10-3, with a possible D match to TRBD2 (6 bases). The CDR3 is made up of 16 amino acids. Germline CDR1 ENHRY, CDR2 SYGVKD. Trimming stripped 3 bases from V and 0 bases from J, with 15 bases between. The CDR3 nucleotides are TGTGCCATCAGTGACCCGCCTGGGGGGAGCTCCTACGAGCAGTACTTC. The encoded protein is CAISDPPGGSSYEQYF.

A few counts support this clonotype. The chain is built from TRBV29-1 and TRBJ2-6; no clear D gene. V lost 4 bases, J lost 0 bases, and 7 bases lay in between. The CDR3 totals 14 residues. The germline CDR1 and CDR2 sequences are SQVTM and ANQGSEA. The CDR3 DNA is TGCAGCGTTGCGGTAGCCTCTGGGGCCAACGTCCTGACTTTC. Translated: CSVAVASGANVLTF.

This clonotype was counted a single time. The V and J genes are TRBV28 and TRBJ2-5; TRBD1 might be the D (6 bases). This CDR3 has 15 residues. Trimming cost V 2 bases and J 3 bases, with 13 bases left between them. Germline V gene data show CDR1 as MDHEN and CDR2 as SYDVKM. CDR3 DNA: TGTGCCAGCAGTTTAGACACAGGGTTAAAAGAGACCCAGTACTTC. It encodes CASSLDTGLKETQYF.

The chain employs TRBV20-1 and TRBJ1-2; D is perhaps TRBD1 (5 bases). Trimming shortened V by 3 bases and J by 10 bases, and 9 bases separated the two germline ends. The CDR3 is made up of 10 amino acids. Germline V lookup: CDR1 DFQATT, CDR2 SNEGSKA (reference sequence). As DNA, the CDR3 is TGCAGTGCTAGGACAGATGACTACACCTTC. It is translated as CSARTDDYTF.

In its sample, this clonotype was seen a few times. The chain links TRBV10-3 to TRBJ2-7; TRBD1 matches 10 bases. The V gene's germline CDR1 is ENHRY and CDR2 SYGVKD. This CDR3 has 13 amino acids. The V gene end was trimmed by 6 bases and the J gene end by 6 bases; junction bases not matched to a gene: 5. The CDR3 DNA reads TGTGCCATCAGAGGGACAGGGGTTTTCGAGCAGTACTTC. Its translation: CAIRGTGVFEQYF.

This clonotype was seen many times. The V and J genes are TRBV5-4 and TRBJ2-3; 8 positions match TRBD2. Per germline, CDR1 SGHNT and CDR2 YYREEE (reference sequence). V shed 4 bases and J 2 bases; nucleotides not matched to a gene: 12. This CDR3 comprises 17 residues. This CDR3 is CASSGIDKRGYTDTQYF. In nucleotides, the CDR3 is TGTGCCAGCAGCGGTATCGACAAGCGGGGGTACACAGATACGCAGTATTTT.

In this sample, this clonotype turned up a few times. V usage is TRBV4-3 and J usage is TRBJ2-7; a weak D match, TRBD2 (6 bases). CDR1 is LGHNA and CDR2 is YSLEER in the germline V gene. This CDR3 comprises 15 residues. Trimming cost V 0 bases and J 2 bases, with 11 bases left between them. CDR3 loop: CASSQDVSGPYEQYF. In DNA, the CDR3 is TGCGCCAGCAGCCAAGACGTTAGCGGTCCCTACGAGCAGTACTTC.

The chain joins TRBV25-1 to TRBJ1-5, with D perhaps TRBD1 (6 bases). The CDR3 runs to 18 residues. CDR1 is MGHDK, CDR2 SYGVNS, per germline. Trimming left V 8 bases short and J 1 base short, with 24 bases between. In nucleotides, the CDR3 is TGTGCCAGCTGGGGGGGCGGCAGCAGGGAATGGAGCAATCAGCCCCAGCATTTT. This encodes CASWGGGSREWSNQPQHF.